One sample yielded the 17 T cell receptor beta chains listed below, sequenced in a study of blood T cells in healthy people across ages (dated by TCRdb to the mid-2010s). Library prep was done by 5' RACE. TCRdb shows the sequencer as Illumina HiSeq 2500. A second PCR of about 6 to 12 cycles was run with a J-beta primer mix and a sample-barcoded 5' primer. TCRdb cleaned the public reads at Q25 with fastp, built clones with MiXCR and kept in-frame beta chains. Each entry merges the rows of one CDR3 protein and shows their most common DNA and genes. The sample table lists about 1.4 million distinct CDR3 sequences, roughly 60% of them with a count of one. Approximately 7% of the sample is taken by the ten largest. The sequencing sample was made of blood. The receptors originated from a man younger than 35 in good health.

This chain joins TRBV27 and TRBJ2-7; 7 positions agree with TRBD1. Unmatched junction bases numbered 9, after V lost 5 bases and J lost 2 bases. Germline V gene data show CDR1 as MNHEY and CDR2 as SMNVEV (reference sequence). CDR3 length equals 15 residues. The CDR3 DNA reads as TGTGCCAGCAGTCGCGGACAGGACCCTACCTACGAGCAGTACTTC. Translating it yields CASSRGQDPTYEQYF.

The V call is TRBV6-2 or TRBV6-3, the J call TRBJ2-7; TRBD2 matches 7 bases. This CDR3 spans 15 amino acids. Germline V CDR1 and CDR2: MNHEY, SVGEGT. The J segment lost 4 bases and the V segment lost 2 bases, leaving 8 bases of the junction unmatched. The DNA of the CDR3 is TGTGCCAGCAGTTACCGTCGACTAGCAGGATACGAGCAGTACTTC. It codes for CASSYRRLAGYEQYF.

CDR3 in amino acids: CRADRFQMNEQFF. The CDR3 nucleotides read TGCAGGGCAGACCGATTCCAAATGAATGAGCAGTTCTTC. This chain links TRBV20-1 with TRBJ2-1; D is undetermined. CDR1 and CDR2 (germline): DFQATT, SNEGSKA (reference sequence). This CDR3 region has 13 residues.

V is TRBV12-3 or TRBV12-4 and J is TRBJ1-2, with D possibly matching TRBD1 (6 bases). The CDR3 has 13 amino acids. Trimming stripped 6 bases from V and 6 bases from J, with 14 bases between. The DNA of the CDR3 is TGTGCCAGCAGGCGGACAGAAGACCATGGCTACACCTTC. Translation: CASRRTEDHGYTF.

V is TRBV15 and J is TRBJ1-5; 9 bases match TRBD1. CDR1 and CDR2 from the germline V gene are LNHNV and YYDKDF (reference sequence). This CDR3 region has 15 residues. Germline trimming cut 1 base from V and 4 bases from J; bases unmatched to any gene: 2. CDR3 amino acids: CATSRAGTGNQPQHF. The CDR3 bases are TGTGCCACCAGCAGAGCCGGGACAGGGAATCAGCCCCAGCATTTT.

The gene calls are TRBV7-2 and TRBJ1-6; D unresolved. The CDR3 totals 17 residues. Germline-derived CDR1 and CDR2 are SGHTA and FQGNSA. V lost 5 bases and J 0 bases, leaving 14 bases between the germline ends. The CDR3 sequence is CASSGEGGSSYNSPLHF. CDR3 coding DNA: TGTGCCAGCAGCGGGGAAGGAGGGAGCTCCTATAATTCACCCCTCCACTTT.

The chain joins TRBV3-1 to TRBJ1-1; maybe TRBD1 (6 bases). Germline V gene sequence: CDR1 LGHDT, CDR2 YNNKEL (reference sequence). The length of the CDR3 is 13 residues. V was trimmed by 7 bases and J by 6 bases, leaving 15 bases between them. The CDR3 is CASTITGGSEAFF. The CDR3 DNA sequence: TGTGCCAGCACTATCACGGGGGGCTCTGAAGCTTTCTTT.

The chain uses TRBV5-1 and TRBJ2-3, with 11 bases that match TRBD2. CDR3 length equals 12 residues. Germline values: CDR1 SGHRS, CDR2 YFSETQ. Germline trimming cut 8 bases from V and 6 bases from J; bases unmatched to any gene: 2. As DNA, the CDR3 is TGCGCCAGTACTAGCGGGGGCGATACGCAGTATTTT. Its protein product is CASTSGGDTQYF.

The chain carries TRBV7-2 and TRBJ2-5; 8 bases agree with TRBD2. The germline CDR1 and CDR2 sequences are SGHTA and FQGNSA. The CDR3 totals 17 residues. With V trimmed by 8 bases and J by 3 bases, 17 bases remained unmatched. The chain's CDR3 is CASSRGGGYQVKETQYF. CDR3 bases: TGTGCCAGCTCACGCGGCGGGGGGTATCAGGTTAAAGAGACCCAGTACTTC.

The chain links TRBV4-2 to TRBJ1-5; D possibly corresponds to TRBD1 (5 bases). CDR1 is LGHNA and CDR2 is YNFKEQ in the germline V gene. The CDR3 is made up of 15 amino acids. Between the trimmed V and J ends, which lost 3 bases and 3 bases, there was a span of 12 bases. Written as DNA, the CDR3 is TGTGCCAGCAGCCAGAACCAGGGAGTCAATCAGCCCCAGCATTTT. This sequence encodes CASSQNQGVNQPQHF.

The V and J genes are TRBV3-1 and TRBJ2-5; tentatively, D is TRBD2 (5 bases). Germline-derived CDR1 and CDR2 are LGHDT and YNNKEL (reference sequence). CDR3 length: 19 amino acids. Trimming stripped 0 bases from V and 0 bases from J, with 20 bases between. The CDR3 here is CASSQDWETPHEYQETQYF. CDR3 nucleotides: TGTGCCAGCAGCCAAGATTGGGAGACTCCACATGAATACCAAGAGACCCAGTACTTC.

This clonotype was counted between two and nine times. This chain links TRBV6-5 with TRBJ2-3; D is perhaps TRBD1 or TRBD2 (5 bases each). V was cut by 8 bases and J by 6 bases, with 18 bases left in between. The CDR3 has 14 residues. Germline CDR1 reads MNHEY; CDR2 reads SVGAGI. Here the CDR3 reads CASLNPGTGDTQYF. For the CDR3, the DNA is TGTGCCAGCCTCAATCCCGGGACCGGGGATACGCAGTATTTT.

This clonotype was picked up a small number of times. The V call is TRBV4-1, the J call TRBJ2-6; D gene uncertain. The CDR3 is 13 amino acids. The V and J ends lost 6 bases and 3 bases respectively, with 6 bases between them. Germline V CDR1 and CDR2: MGHRA, YSYEKL. In DNA form, the CDR3 reads TGCGCCAGCAGTCAGATTGGGGCCAACGTCCTGACTTTC. Translation: CASSQIGANVLTF.

V and J are TRBV29-1 and TRBJ2-5; D gene unclear. This CDR3 has 15 amino acids. V was pared by 4 bases and J by 3 bases, with 18 bases between. Germline CDR1 reads SQVTM; CDR2 reads ANQGSEA. This chain's CDR3 is CSVAARLSNKETQYF. The CDR3 DNA sequence: TGCAGCGTTGCGGCACGCCTTAGCAACAAAGAGACCCAGTACTTC.

A few counts support this clonotype. This chain uses TRBV27 with TRBJ2-6; D is unresolved. This CDR3 region has 13 residues. Trimming stripped 10 bases from V and 1 base from J, with 8 bases between. The germline V gene encodes CDR1 MNHEY and CDR2 SMNVEV (reference sequence). CDR3 bases: TGTGCCACCAGACGATCTGGGGCCAACGTCCTGACTTTC. It encodes CATRRSGANVLTF.

This clonotype was seen just once. The V gene is TRBV7-2, the J gene TRBJ1-2, with a possible D match to TRBD1 (5 bases). CDR3 length: 12 residues. CDR1 is SGHTA, CDR2 FQGNSA, per germline. Trimming removed 5 bases from V and 7 bases from J, with 11 bases in between. The CDR3 coding sequence is TGTGCCAGCAGCCAGGGATTTGCTGGCTACACCTTC. Residues: CASSQGFAGYTF.

In this sample, this clonotype turned up a few times. The chain joins TRBV6-2 or TRBV6-3 to TRBJ2-4, with 10 bases that match TRBD2. The germline CDR1 and CDR2 sequences are MNHEY and SVGEGT. V was clipped by 2 bases and J by 13 bases; unmatched bases: 5. This CDR3 region has 13 residues. The CDR3 bases are TGTGCCAGCAGTTACGGGACTAGCGTGCAGCAGTACTTC. It yields the protein CASSYGTSVQQYF.